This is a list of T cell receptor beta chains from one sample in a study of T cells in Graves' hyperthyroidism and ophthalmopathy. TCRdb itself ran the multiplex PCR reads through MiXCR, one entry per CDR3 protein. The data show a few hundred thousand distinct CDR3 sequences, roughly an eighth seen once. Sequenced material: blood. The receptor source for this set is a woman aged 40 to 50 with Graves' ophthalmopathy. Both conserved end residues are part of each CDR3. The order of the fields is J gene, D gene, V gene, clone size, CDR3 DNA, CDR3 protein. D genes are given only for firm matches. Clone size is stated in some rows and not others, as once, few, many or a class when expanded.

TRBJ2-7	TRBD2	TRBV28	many	TGTGCCAGCAGTCTCCCAGGGAGGGCCAGGAACGAGCAGTACTTC	CASSLPGRARNEQYF
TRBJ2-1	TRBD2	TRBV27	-	TGTGCCAGCAGGGGACTAGCGGGAGTTTCCTACAATGAGCAGTTCTTC	CASRGLAGVSYNEQFF
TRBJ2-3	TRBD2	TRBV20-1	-	TGCAGTGCTAGTGGTACTACTAGCGGTGCAGATACGCAGTATTTT	CSASGTTSGADTQYF
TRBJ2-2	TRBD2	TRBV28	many	TGTGCCAGCCGAATTACGACGAGGCTAGCGGGAGGGCCAGGTTTATCCACCGGGGAGCTGTTTTTT	CASRITTRLAGGPGLSTGELFF
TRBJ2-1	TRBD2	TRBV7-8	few	TGTGCCAGCAGCCCCGAGACTAGCGGGGGATTTAATGAGCAGTTCTTC	CASSPETSGGFNEQFF
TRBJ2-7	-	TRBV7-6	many	TGTGCCAGCAGCTTAGGGGCAGGGGGGAACTACGAGCAGTACTTC	CASSLGAGGNYEQYF
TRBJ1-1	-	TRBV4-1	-	TGCGCCAGCAGCCATTCGCGGGGCGGACTAATGAACACTGAAGCTTTCTTT	CASSHSRGGLMNTEAFF
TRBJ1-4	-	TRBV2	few	TGTGCCAGCGGACGGCCAGGGGCCTCCCCCGCAACTAATGAAAAACTGTTTTTT	CASGRPGASPATNEKLFF
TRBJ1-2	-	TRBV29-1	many	TGCAGCGTTGAAGACAGGGGCGGGGGCTACACCTTC	CSVEDRGGGYTF
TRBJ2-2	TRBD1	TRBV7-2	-	TGTGCCAGCAGCTGGGACAGGGCATCCACCGGGGAGCTGTTTTTT	CASSWDRASTGELFF
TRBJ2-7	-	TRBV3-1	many	TGTGCCAGCAGTCCACGAACGGGGGGCCCATACGAGCAGTACTTC	CASSPRTGGPYEQYF
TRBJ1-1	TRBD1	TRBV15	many	TGTGCCACCAGCAGGGGACAGGGGTGGGACACTGAAGCTTTCTTT	CATSRGQGWDTEAFF
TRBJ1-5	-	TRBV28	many	TGTGCCAGCAGTTTAGGTCCGGGGAATCAGCCCCAGCATTTT	CASSLGPGNQPQHF
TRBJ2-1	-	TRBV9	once	TGTGCCAGCAGCGTAGAGGTCGGGAGACGAGAGCAGTTCTTC	CASSVEVGRREQFF
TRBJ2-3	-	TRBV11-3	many	TGTGCCAGCAGCAAACAGCGGACTAGCACAGATACGCAGTATTTT	CASSKQRTSTDTQYF
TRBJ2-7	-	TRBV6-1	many	TGTGCCAGTCAACCGGGCAATCAATTTTACGAGCAGTACTTC	CASQPGNQFYEQYF
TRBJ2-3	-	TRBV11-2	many	TGTGCCAGCAGCTCACGCGGGAAGACAGATACGCAGTATTTT	CASSSRGKTDTQYF
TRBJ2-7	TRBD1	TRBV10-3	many	TGTGCCACCGGGACAGACTACGAGCAGTACTTC	CATGTDYEQYF
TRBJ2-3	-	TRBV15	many	TGTGCCACCAGCAGACCCTTGGAGGGGAATACGCAGTATTTT	CATSRPLEGNTQYF
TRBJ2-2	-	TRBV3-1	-	TGTGCCAGCAGCCCCCAAGGCAGTCCCACCGGGGAGCTGTTTTTT	CASSPQGSPTGELFF
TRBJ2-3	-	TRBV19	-	TGTGCCAGTAGTTCCCGACAGGATTTTTCAGATACGCAGTATTTT	CASSSRQDFSDTQYF
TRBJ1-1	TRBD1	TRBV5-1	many	TGCGCCAGCAGCCCCGGGACAGTGAACACTGAAGCTTTCTTT	CASSPGTVNTEAFF
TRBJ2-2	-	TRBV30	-	TGTGCCTGGAGGGACACCAAGAACACCGGGGAGCTGTTTTTT	CAWRDTKNTGELFF
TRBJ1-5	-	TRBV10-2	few	TGCGCCAGCAGTAAACAGGGAGCTAATCAGCCCCAGCATTTT	CASSKQGANQPQHF